This is a list of T cell receptor delta chains from one sample in a study of gamma-delta chains in newborns, infants, children. TCRdb reanalysed the reads via CATT. The data show 9,500 to 13,000 delta-chain clones, about 8.6% seen once. Sequencing used blood. Receptor source: a child who was a newborn, infant or young child, either healthy, febrile or measles-vaccinated (not recorded which). CDR3s leave out the opening cysteine and the closing phenylalanine or tryptophan. D genes are given only for firm matches.

18 TRDD3 TRDJ1 TRDV2 ACDTVRLGDGPRYTDKLI
17 TRDD3 TRDJ3 TRDV2 ACDRTGGPSSWDTRQMF
18 TRDD3 TRDJ1 TRDV2 ACDTVFRWGRRAYTDKLI
16 NA TRDJ3 TRDV2 ACDTGGYSSWDTRQMF
17 TRDD3 TRDJ1 TRDV2 ACDTVPTGGSGYTDKLI
16 TRDD3 TRDJ1 TRDV2 ACDSLHDWGPSQPKLI
15 TRDD3 TRDJ1 TRDV2 ACDAVLGDTPTDKLI
14 NA TRDJ1 TRDV2 ACDTLDRGGTDKLI
15 NA TRDJ1 TRAV29/DV5 AASSGRWPRYTDKLI
14 TRDD3 TRDJ1 TRDV2 ACEGLGTRYRDKLI
14 TRDD3 TRDJ1 TRDV2 ACDSLLGDPTDKLI
13 TRDD3 TRDJ2 TRDV2 ACDILGDTAAQLF
13 TRDD3 TRDJ1 TRDV2 ACDILGTETDKLI
16 TRDD3 TRDJ2 TRDV2 ACDTLGVPHALTAQLF
17 TRDD3 TRDJ1 TRDV2 ACDSLQDLGDTEPDKLI
15 NA TRDJ1 TRDV2 ACDAVLGGGGTDKLI
14 TRDD3 TRDJ1 TRDV2 ACDDVGDRYTDKLI
12 TRDD3 TRDJ2 TRDV2 ACDWLGEEAQLF
13 NA TRDJ1 TRDV2 ACVRLGPDTDKLI
13 TRDD3 TRDJ1 TRDV2 ACDSVGEYTDKLI
17 TRDD3 TRDJ1 TRDV2 ACDPVRTGGLRYTDKLI
20 NA TRDJ1 TRDV2 ACDPIPTGGQGDEEYTDKLI
16 TRDD3 TRDJ1 TRDV1 ALGEPSPKLGVFDKLI
13 TRDD3 TRDJ1 TRDV2 ACDVLGEDTDKLI
14 NA TRDJ1 TRDV2 ACAAVGSKYTDKLI
12 TRDD3 TRDJ1 TRDV2 ACDNWGTTDKLI
13 NA TRDJ2 TRDV2 ACDTVGDLTAQLF
15 TRDD3 TRDJ1 TRDV2 ACDAAGVGDETDKLI
12 NA TRDJ1 TRDV1 ALFRVTYTDKLI
16 TRDD3 TRDJ1 TRDV2 ACDTVGGSEEYTDKLI
16 NA TRDJ3 TRDV2 ACDRGGPGSWDTRQMF
16 TRDD3 TRDJ3 TRDV2 ACELLGGSSWDTRQMF
15 TRDD3 TRDJ2 TRDV2 ACDPWTGGLLTAQLF
18 NA TRDJ1 TRDV2 ACDTLHPLPEQTIGTKLI
22 TRDD3 TRDJ3 TRDV2 ACDTGWGIQQSHPSSWDTRQMF
16 TRDD3 TRDJ3 TRDV2 ACDTGGFSSWDTRQMF
17 TRDD3 TRDJ3 TRDV2 ACDTVGLGDSGDTRQMF
14 TRDD3 TRDJ1 TRDV2 ACDDLGLGGYAGLI
16 NA TRDJ1 TRDV2 ACDTVGPPGEYTDKLI
16 TRDD3 TRDJ1 TRDV2 ACDPLGDTRGYTDKLI
21 NA TRDJ1 TRDV1 ALGEGGRAPTPGILRYTDKLI
16 TRDD3 TRDJ3 TRDV2 ACDNTGGRAWDTRQMF
16 TRDD3 TRDJ1 TRDV2 ACDTPWAGGPNTDKLI
15 NA TRDJ1 TRDV2 ACDSLLGSKYTDKLI
14 TRDD3 TRDJ1 TRDV2 ACDTLLGDTQHKLI
18 TRDD3 TRDJ3 TRDV2 ACDTVLGDTASWDTRQMF
16 TRDD3 TRDJ1 TRDV2 ACVGLTGGSEEPEGLI
12 TRDD3 TRDJ2 TRDV2 ACDGLGETAQLF
17 TRDD3 TRDJ1 TRAV29/DV5 AASLHPNWGIGYADKLI
14 TRDD3 TRDJ1 TRDV2 ACDTVRTGDRKKLI